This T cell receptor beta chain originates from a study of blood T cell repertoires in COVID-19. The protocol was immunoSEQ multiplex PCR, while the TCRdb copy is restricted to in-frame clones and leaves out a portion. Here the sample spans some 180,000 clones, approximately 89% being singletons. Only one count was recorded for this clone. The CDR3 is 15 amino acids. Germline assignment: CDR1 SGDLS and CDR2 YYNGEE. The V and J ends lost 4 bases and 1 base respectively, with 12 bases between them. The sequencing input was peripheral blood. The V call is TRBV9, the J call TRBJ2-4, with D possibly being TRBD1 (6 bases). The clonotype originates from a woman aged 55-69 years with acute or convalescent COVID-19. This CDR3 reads CASSSHREAKNIQYF. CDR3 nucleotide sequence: TGTGCCAGCAGCTCACACAGGGAGGCCAAAAACATTCAGTACTTC.